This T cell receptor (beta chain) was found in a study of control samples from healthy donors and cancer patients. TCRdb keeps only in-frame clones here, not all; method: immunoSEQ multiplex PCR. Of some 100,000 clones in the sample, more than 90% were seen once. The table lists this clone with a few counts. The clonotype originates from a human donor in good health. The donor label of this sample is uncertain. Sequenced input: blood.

The CDR3 spells CASSIGPGAKNIQYF. Here the CDR3 DNA reads TGTGCCAGTAGTATAGGCCCAGGGGCCAAAAACATTCAGTACTTC. This rearrangement joins TRBV19 to TRBJ2-4; D perhaps matches TRBD1 (5 bases). The V gene lost 1 base and the J gene lost 1 base, with 8 bases spanning the gap. CDR3 length: 15 residues. The V gene's germline CDR1 is LNHDA and CDR2 SQIVND (reference sequence).